Shown below are 21 T cell receptor beta chains from a single sample sequenced in a study of T cell changes during pregnancy in multiple sclerosis (dated by TCRdb to the late 2010s). Receptors were amplified or captured by the immunoSEQ multiplex PCR assay. The table was pulled from immuneACCESS by TCRdb, which kept in-frame rearrangements only. Such tables lose some clones; where checked, under half of the loss comes from unresolved V genes, and the rest has no known cause. In this sample the table shows around 71,000 clones, roughly nine tenths of which occur a single time. More than 0.9% of the sample is taken by the ten largest. The sample here was peripheral blood, taken in the third trimester of pregnancy. The receptors were gathered from a female donor with multiple sclerosis, enrolled in a pregnancy study.

The rearrangement joins TRBV13 to TRBJ2-1; D ambiguous. This CDR3 contains 16 residues. V dropped 0 bases and J dropped 3 bases, with 12 bases sitting between them. CDR1 PRHDT and CDR2 FYEKMQ come from the germline V gene (reference sequence). CDR3 residues: CASSLGGLGSYNEQFF. CDR3 DNA: TGTGCCAGCAGCTTAGGGGGCCTTGGTAGCTACAATGAGCAGTTCTTC.

V and J are TRBV5-4 and TRBJ2-1, with a weak D call TRBD2 (5 bases). Germline V gene sequence: CDR1 SGHNT, CDR2 YYREEE (reference sequence). Trimming left V 0 bases short and J 9 bases short, with 13 bases between. This CDR3 contains 14 residues. The DNA of the CDR3 is TGTGCCAGCAGCTTGGGCGGCCTGCGGGTTGAGCAGTTCTTC. Encoded protein: CASSLGGLRVEQFF.

The V gene is TRBV2, the J gene TRBJ2-1; D not resolved. The CDR3 loop spans 14 amino acids. Germline CDR1 and CDR2: SNHLY and FYNNEI. V lost 5 bases, J lost 0 bases, and 8 bases lay in between. CDR3 DNA sequence: TGTGCCAGCAGTCGAGAGAGCTCCTACAATGAGCAGTTCTTC. Translation gives CASSRESSYNEQFF.

The V call is TRBV5-6, the J call TRBJ1-6, with D tentatively TRBD1 (5 bases). Germline assignment: CDR1 SGHDT and CDR2 YYEEEE. The CDR3 is 13 residues long. Trimming took 6 bases from V and 9 from J, leaving 13 bases between them. The CDR3 reads CASTQGELSPLHF. The CDR3 DNA follows: TGTGCCAGCACCCAGGGTGAGCTTTCACCCCTCCACTTT.

This rearrangement joins TRBV6-1 to TRBJ1-2; D possibly corresponds to TRBD1 (5 bases). In germline, CDR1 is MNHNS, CDR2 SASEGT. V lost 0 bases, J lost 8 bases, and 16 bases lay in between. This CDR3 region has 15 residues. The CDR3 sequence is CASSEAARNRKGYTF. The DNA of the CDR3 is TGTGCCAGCAGTGAAGCAGCCAGGAACAGGAAAGGCTACACCTTC.

This chain connects TRBV7-3 to TRBJ1-1, with 9 nucleotides matching TRBD1. The CDR3 is made up of 14 amino acids. V shed 1 base, J shed 8 bases, and the junction held 5 bases outside the gene matches. The germline gives CDR1 SGHTA, CDR2 FQGTGA. The CDR3 sequence is CASSLNRGLGEAFF. The CDR3 coding sequence is TGTGCCAGCAGCTTAAACAGGGGGCTTGGGGAAGCTTTCTTT.

The V and J genes are TRBV4-2 and TRBJ2-5; 10 bases fit TRBD2. V trimming: 0 bases; J trimming: 4 bases; junction bases outside the gene matches: 11. The CDR3 extends over 18 amino acids. Germline V gives CDR1 LGHNA, CDR2 YNFKEQ. CDR3 amino acids: CASSQEKKAGGPAETQYF. The CDR3 DNA reads as TGTGCCAGCAGCCAAGAAAAAAAAGCGGGAGGGCCGGCAGAGACCCAGTACTTC.

A word on this clone: Compared with germline, one end of the junction differs, possibly owing to a read error. The chain joins TRBV6-1 to TRBJ2-7; 8 nucleotides agree with TRBD2. The length of the CDR3 is 12 residues. Germline V gene lookup returns CDR1 MNHNS and CDR2 SASEGT. Written as DNA, the CDR3 is TGTGCCAGCAGCCAACTAGCGGAGGAGCGTTCCTTC. Translating gives CASSQLAEERSF.

The chain recombines TRBV29-1 with TRBJ1-4, with TRBD1 as a possible D gene (5 bases). V lost 7 bases and J lost 8, with 14 bases in between. The germline V gene has CDR1 SQVTM and CDR2 ANQGSEA. The CDR3 covers 12 residues. Written as DNA, the CDR3 is TGCAGCGCAGTACAGGTCGGGGAAAAACTGTTTTTT. Its translation: CSAVQVGEKLFF.

CDR3 region: CASSHPEGEIAKNIQYF. CDR3 nucleotides: TGTGCCAGCAGCCACCCTGAGGGAGAAATAGCCAAAAACATTCAGTACTTC. This chain uses TRBV21-1 with TRBJ2-4; the table gives TRBD2 as D, unverified against the DNA. TRBV21-1 is a recognized pseudogene. The CDR3 has 17 amino acids.

The chain carries TRBV18 and TRBJ2-3; the D is unclear. Germline CDR1 and CDR2: KGHSH and LQKENI. There are 15 residues in the CDR3. Trimming pared 1 base from V and 0 bases from J, leaving 8 bases between. The CDR3 region is CASSPLAGSTDTQYF. CDR3 coding DNA: TGTGCCAGCTCACCACTGGCTGGTAGCACAGATACGCAGTATTTT.

The chain carries TRBV27 and TRBJ2-1; 11 bases map to TRBD2. Germline CDR1 is MNHEY and CDR2 is SMNVEV (reference sequence). V lost 7 bases to trimming and J lost 8 bases; unmatched junction nucleotides: 7. This CDR3 is built from 14 residues. The CDR3 region is CASTPSGRWYEQFF. The DNA of the CDR3 is TGTGCCAGCACCCCTAGCGGGAGGTGGTATGAGCAGTTCTTC.

The V gene is TRBV7-2, the J gene TRBJ2-7, with 11 bases aligning to TRBD2. Germline V gives CDR1 SGHTA, CDR2 FQGNSA. CDR3 size: 17 residues. V lost 4 bases to trimming and J lost 0 bases; unmatched junction nucleotides: 8. The CDR3 loop is CASSYGLAGTSSYEQYF. The DNA for the CDR3 is TGTGCCAGCAGCTACGGACTAGCGGGCACGAGCTCCTACGAGCAGTACTTC.

This chain joins TRBV29-1 and TRBJ2-3, with TRBD2 matching over 9 bases. V trimming: 5 bases; J trimming: 5 bases; junction bases outside the gene matches: 11. CDR1 SQVTM and CDR2 ANQGSEA come from the germline V gene. This CDR3 comprises 15 residues. CDR3 residues: CSVLGWSGRIDTQYF. In DNA form, the CDR3 reads TGCAGCGTTTTGGGTTGGAGCGGGAGGATAGATACGCAGTATTTT.

The V call is TRBV28, the J call TRBJ2-7; TRBD1 aligns across 8 bases. The CDR3 spans 15 residues. The germline V gene has CDR1 MDHEN and CDR2 SYDVKM. The ends lost 1 base at V and 4 bases at J; junction bases unmatched: 6. DNA for the CDR3: TGTGCCAGCAGTTTATACGGGCAGGGGGCATACGAGCAGTACTTC. Amino acids: CASSLYGQGAYEQYF.

The genes are TRBV7-9 and TRBJ2-7; perhaps TRBD1 as D (6 bases). Germline lookup yields CDR1 SEHNR and CDR2 FQNEAQ (reference sequence). Trimming took 1 base from V and 2 from J, leaving 12 bases between them. The CDR3 has 15 residues. CDR3 bases: TGTGCCAGCAGCTTAGGGGGGACATTCACCTACGAGCAGTACTTC. Its protein is CASSLGGTFTYEQYF. Full variable domain (missing parts from reference TRBV7-9 and TRBJ2-7): DTGVSQNPRHKITKRGQNVTFRCDPISEHNRLYWYRQTLGQGPEFLTYFQNEAQLEKSRLLSDRFSAERPKGSFSTLEIQRTEQGDSAMYLCASSLGGTFTYEQYFGPGTRLTVT.

V and J are TRBV5-1 and TRBJ2-7; TRBD2 might be the D (6 bases). This CDR3 comprises 14 residues. Germline-derived CDR1 and CDR2 are SGHRS and YFSETQ. V was clipped by 4 bases and J by 0 bases, with 11 bases between them. The CDR3 DNA is TGCGCCAGCAGCATTAGCGGTTACTCCTACGAGCAGTACTTC. Amino acids: CASSISGYSYEQYF. The full variable domain, rest sourced from reference TRBV5-1 and TRBJ2-7, is KAGVTQTPRYLIKTRGQQVTLSCSPISGHRSVSWYQQTPGQGLQFLFEYFSETQRNKGNFPGRFSGRQFSNSRSEMNVSTLELGDSALYLCASSISGYSYEQYFGPGTRLTVT.

The V gene is TRBV10-2, the J gene TRBJ2-7, with 10 bases matching TRBD2. The CDR3 consists of 13 residues. CDR1 WSHSY and CDR2 SAAADI come from the germline V gene. V lost 4 bases, J lost 5 bases, and 2 bases stayed unmatched. CDR3 amino acids: CASSALAGDEQYF. CDR3 bases: TGCGCCAGCAGTGCTCTAGCGGGAGACGAGCAGTACTTC.

The CDR3 protein is CASSLGAGSTDTQYF. CDR3 sequence (DNA): TGCGCCAGCAGCTTGGGAGCGGGAAGCACAGATACGCAGTATTTT. The genes are TRBV5-1 and TRBJ2-3; 7 positions agree with TRBD2. With V trimmed by 0 bases and J by 0 bases, 1 base remained unmatched. In germline, CDR1 is SGHRS, CDR2 YFSETQ. The CDR3 has 15 residues.

This clone was counted a single time. The genes are TRBV27 and TRBJ1-5; 8 bases are shared with TRBD1. The CDR3 is made up of 15 amino acids. Losses at the gene ends were 2 bases for V and 5 bases for J; bases not matched to a gene: 5. Germline-derived CDR1 and CDR2 are MNHEY and SMNVEV (reference sequence). The CDR3 spells CASSLGTGPDQPQHF. The CDR3 nucleotides are TGTGCCAGCAGTTTAGGGACAGGTCCCGATCAGCCCCAGCATTTT.

The chain employs TRBV7-2 and TRBJ1-4; maybe TRBD1 (5 bases). V was clipped by 2 bases and J by 8 bases, with 12 bases between them. The CDR3 loop spans 14 amino acids. CDR1 and CDR2 from the germline V gene are SGHTA and FQGNSA. The CDR3 loop reads CASSLRGAGEKLFF. In DNA, the CDR3 is TGTGCCAGCAGCTTACGTGGGGCCGGGGAAAAACTGTTTTTT.